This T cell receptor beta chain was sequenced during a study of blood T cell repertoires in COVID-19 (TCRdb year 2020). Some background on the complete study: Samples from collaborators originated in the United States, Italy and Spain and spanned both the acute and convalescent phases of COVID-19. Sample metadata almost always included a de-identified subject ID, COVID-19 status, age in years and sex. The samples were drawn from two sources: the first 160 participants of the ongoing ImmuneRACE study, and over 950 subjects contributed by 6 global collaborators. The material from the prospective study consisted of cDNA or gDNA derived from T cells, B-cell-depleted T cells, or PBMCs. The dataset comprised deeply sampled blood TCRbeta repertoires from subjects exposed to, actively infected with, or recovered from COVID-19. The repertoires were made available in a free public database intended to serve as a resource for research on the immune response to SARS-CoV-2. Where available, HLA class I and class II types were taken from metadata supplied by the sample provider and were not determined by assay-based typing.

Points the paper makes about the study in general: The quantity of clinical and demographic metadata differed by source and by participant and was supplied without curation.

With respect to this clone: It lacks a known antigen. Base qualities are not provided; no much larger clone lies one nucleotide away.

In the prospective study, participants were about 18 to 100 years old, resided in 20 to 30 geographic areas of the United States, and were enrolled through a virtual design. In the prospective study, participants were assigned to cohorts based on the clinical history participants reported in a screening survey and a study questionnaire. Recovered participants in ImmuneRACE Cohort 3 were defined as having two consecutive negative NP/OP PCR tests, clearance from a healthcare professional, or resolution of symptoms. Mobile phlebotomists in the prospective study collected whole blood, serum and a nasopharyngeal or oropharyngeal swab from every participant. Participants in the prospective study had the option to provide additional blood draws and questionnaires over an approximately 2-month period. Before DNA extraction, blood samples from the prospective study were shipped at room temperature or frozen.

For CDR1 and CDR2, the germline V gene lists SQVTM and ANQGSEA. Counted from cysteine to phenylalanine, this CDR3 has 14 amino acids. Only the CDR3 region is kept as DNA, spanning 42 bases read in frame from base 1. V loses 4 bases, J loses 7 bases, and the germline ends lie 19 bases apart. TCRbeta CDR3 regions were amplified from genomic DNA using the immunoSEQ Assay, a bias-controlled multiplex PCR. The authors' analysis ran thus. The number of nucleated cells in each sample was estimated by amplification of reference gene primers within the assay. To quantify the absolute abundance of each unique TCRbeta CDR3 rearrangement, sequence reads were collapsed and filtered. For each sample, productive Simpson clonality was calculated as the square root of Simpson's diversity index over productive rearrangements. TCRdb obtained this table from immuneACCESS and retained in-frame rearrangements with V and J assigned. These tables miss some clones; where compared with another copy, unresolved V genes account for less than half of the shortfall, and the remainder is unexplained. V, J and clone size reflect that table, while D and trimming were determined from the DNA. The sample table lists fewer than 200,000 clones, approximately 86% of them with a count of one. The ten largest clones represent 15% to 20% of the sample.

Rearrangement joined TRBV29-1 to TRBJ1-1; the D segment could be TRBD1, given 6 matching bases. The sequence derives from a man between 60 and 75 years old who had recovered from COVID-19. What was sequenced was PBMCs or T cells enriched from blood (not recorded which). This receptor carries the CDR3 CSVAPAGGRVEAFF. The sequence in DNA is TGCAGCGTTGCGCCGGCCGGGGGGCGGGTTGAAGCTTTCTTT.